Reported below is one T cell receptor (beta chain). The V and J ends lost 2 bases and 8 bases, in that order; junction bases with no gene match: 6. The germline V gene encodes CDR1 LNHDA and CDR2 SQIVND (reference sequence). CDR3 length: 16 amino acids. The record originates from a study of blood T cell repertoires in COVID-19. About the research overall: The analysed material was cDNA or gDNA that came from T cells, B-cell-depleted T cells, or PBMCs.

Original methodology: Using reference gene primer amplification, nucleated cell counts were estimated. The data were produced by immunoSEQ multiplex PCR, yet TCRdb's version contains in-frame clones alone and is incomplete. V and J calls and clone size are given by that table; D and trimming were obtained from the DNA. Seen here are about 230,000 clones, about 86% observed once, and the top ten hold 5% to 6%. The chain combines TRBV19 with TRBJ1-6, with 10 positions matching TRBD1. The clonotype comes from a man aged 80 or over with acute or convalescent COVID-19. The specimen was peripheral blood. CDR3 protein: CASSIRTGGKYSPLHF. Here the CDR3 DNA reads TGTGCCAGTAGTATACGGACAGGGGGGAAATATTCACCCCTCCACTTT.